One sample yielded the 9 T cell receptor beta chains listed below, sequenced in a study of blood T cell repertoires in COVID-19. The protocol was immunoSEQ multiplex PCR, while the TCRdb copy is restricted to in-frame clones and leaves out a portion. The table lists roughly 230,000 clones, 87% of them singletons. The material sequenced was PBMCs or T cells enriched from blood (not recorded which). The source is a man younger than 40 in a cohort exposed to, infected with or recovered from COVID-19 (not recorded which).

The chain recombines TRBV7-9 with TRBJ1-2; tentative D call: TRBD1 (6 bases). Looked up from germline, CDR1 is SEHNR and CDR2 is FQNEAQ (reference sequence). V lost 3 bases, J lost 3 bases, and 14 bases lay in between. The CDR3 is 15 residues long. CDR3 in DNA: TGTGCCAGCAGCTTTCACGGGGGGCGAGACTATGGCTACACCTTC. Translated: CASSFHGGRDYGYTF.

V and J are TRBV4-3 and TRBJ2-4, with D possibly matching TRBD1 (7 bases). CDR3 length: 15 amino acids. CDR1 is LGHNA, CDR2 YSLEER, per germline. V lost 1 base, J lost 5 bases, and 12 bases lay in between. The CDR3 region has the DNA TGCGCCAGCAGCCAAGGTCAGGGGGGCCAAAACATTCAGTACTTC. Protein product: CASSQGQGGQNIQYF.

The CDR3 DNA follows: TGTGCCAGCAGCCAATTTGGGGGCAATAGCAATCAGCCCCAGCATTTT. The encoded protein is CASSQFGGNSNQPQHF. V usage is TRBV16 and J usage is TRBJ1-5, with TRBD1 as a possible D gene (6 bases). V was cut by 1 base and J by 0 bases, with 10 bases left in between. This CDR3 is 16 amino acids long. The germline V gene encodes CDR1 KGHSY and CDR2 FQNENV.

DNA for the CDR3: TGTGCCAGCAGTTACAGGCATGCAGGGGCAGAAAATCAGCCCCAGCATTTT. It codes for CASSYRHAGAENQPQHF. The chain is built from TRBV6-2 or TRBV6-3 and TRBJ1-5, with D maybe TRBD1 (6 bases). The CDR3 loop spans 17 amino acids. With 2 bases removed from V and 4 bases from J, the gap between germline ends came to 18 bases. Germline-derived CDR1 and CDR2 are MNHEY and SVGEGT.

The V and J genes are TRBV7-9 and TRBJ1-5; 9 bases are a match to TRBD1. After removal of 4 bases from V and 5 bases from J, the junction contained 6 bases not matched to a gene. Germline CDR1 SEHNR, CDR2 FQNEAQ (reference sequence). This CDR3 spans 15 amino acids. The DNA of the CDR3 is TGTGCCAGCAGCTCGGGACAGGGAATCCATCAGCCCCAGCATTTT. This sequence encodes CASSSGQGIHQPQHF.

The CDR3 region is CASSAGTGGNTGELFF. The CDR3 bases are TGTGCCAGTAGTGCCGGGACAGGGGGGAACACCGGGGAGCTGTTTTTT. This rearrangement joins TRBV19 to TRBJ2-2; 11 nucleotides match TRBD1. This CDR3 is built from 16 residues. CDR1 is LNHDA, CDR2 SQIVND, per germline (reference sequence). The ends lost 5 bases at V and 1 base at J; junction bases unmatched: 3. The entire variable domain, with the rest obtained from reference TRBV19 and TRBJ2-2, is as follows: DGGITQSPKYLFRKEGQNVTLSCEQNLNHDAMYWYRQDPGQGLRLIYYSQIVNDFQKGDIAEGYSVSREKKESFPLTVTSAQKNPTAFYLCASSAGTGGNTGELFFGEGSRLTVL.

The chain joins TRBV5-6 to TRBJ2-7, with unresolved D. The CDR3 loop spans 15 amino acids. Trimming took 0 bases from V and 2 from J, leaving 12 bases between them. The germline V gene encodes CDR1 SGHDT and CDR2 YYEEEE. The chain's CDR3 is CASSLEGAPAYEQYF. In DNA, the CDR3 is TGTGCCAGCAGCTTGGAAGGAGCCCCAGCCTACGAGCAGTACTTC.

The chain couples TRBV4-3 to TRBJ1-1; TRBD1 matches at 8 bases. Losses at the gene ends were 3 bases for V and 1 base for J; bases not matched to a gene: 7. The CDR3 is 16 residues long. Germline CDR1 reads LGHNA; CDR2 reads YSLEER. CDR3 loop: CASSQGDRGWNTEAFF. In DNA, the CDR3 is TGCGCCAGCAGCCAGGGAGACAGGGGATGGAACACTGAAGCTTTCTTT.

The chain uses TRBV6-5 and TRBJ2-7; D perhaps matches TRBD1 (5 bases). The germline V gene has CDR1 MNHEY and CDR2 SVGAGI. The CDR3 covers 15 residues. V dropped 0 bases and J dropped 2 bases, with 11 bases sitting between them. As DNA, the CDR3 is TGTGCCAGCAGTTACTCGCCAGGGCAAACCTACGAGCAGTACTTC. Translation: CASSYSPGQTYEQYF.